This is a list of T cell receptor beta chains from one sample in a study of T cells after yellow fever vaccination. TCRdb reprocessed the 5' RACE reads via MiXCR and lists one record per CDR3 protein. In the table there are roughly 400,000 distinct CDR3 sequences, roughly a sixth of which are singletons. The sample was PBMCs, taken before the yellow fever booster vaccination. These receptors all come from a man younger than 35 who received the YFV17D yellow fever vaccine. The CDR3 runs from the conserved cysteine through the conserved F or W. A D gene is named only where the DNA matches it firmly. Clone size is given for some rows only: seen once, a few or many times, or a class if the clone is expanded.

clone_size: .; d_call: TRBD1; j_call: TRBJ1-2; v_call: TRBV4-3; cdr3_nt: TGCGCCAGCAGCCAAGATGCGACAGGGACCGACTATGGCTACACCTTC; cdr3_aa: CASSQDATGTDYGYTF
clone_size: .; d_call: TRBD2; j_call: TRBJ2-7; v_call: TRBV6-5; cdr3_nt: TGTGCCAGCAGTCCCGGGGGAGCGGGGGGAAGGTACGAGCAGTACTTC; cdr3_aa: CASSPGGAGGRYEQYF
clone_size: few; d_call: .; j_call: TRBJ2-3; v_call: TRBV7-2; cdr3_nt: TGTGCCAGCAGCTTAGACAGGGTCAGCACAGATACGCAGTATTTT; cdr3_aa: CASSLDRVSTDTQYF
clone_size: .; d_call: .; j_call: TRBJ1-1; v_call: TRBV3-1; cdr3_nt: TGTGCCAGCAGCCAAGAGGTACGGATGAACACTGAAGCTTTCTTT; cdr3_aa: CASSQEVRMNTEAFF
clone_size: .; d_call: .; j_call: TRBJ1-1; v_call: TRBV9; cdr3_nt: TGTGCCAGCAGCGTAACGGGGCGGAACACTGAAGCTTTCTTT; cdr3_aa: CASSVTGRNTEAFF
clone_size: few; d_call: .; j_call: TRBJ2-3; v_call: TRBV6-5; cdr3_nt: TGTGCCAGCAGTTACGGACACCCTACAGATACGCAGTATTTT; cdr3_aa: CASSYGHPTDTQYF
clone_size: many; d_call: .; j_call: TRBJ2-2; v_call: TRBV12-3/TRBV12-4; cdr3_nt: TGTGCCAGCAGTCCCGGGAGTGGGGAGCTGTTTTTT; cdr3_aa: CASSPGSGELFF
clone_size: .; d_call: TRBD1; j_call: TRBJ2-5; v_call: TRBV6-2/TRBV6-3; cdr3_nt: TGTGCCAGCACCTTATCGGGACAGGCGCTAGAGACCCAGTACTTC; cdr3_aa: CASTLSGQALETQYF
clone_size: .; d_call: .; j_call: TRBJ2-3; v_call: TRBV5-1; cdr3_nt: TGCGCCAGCAGCCTCCAGGGGGGAGGAGATACGCAGTATTTT; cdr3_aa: CASSLQGGGDTQYF
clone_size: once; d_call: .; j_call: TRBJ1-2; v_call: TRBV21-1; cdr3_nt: TGTGCCAGCAGCTCCGCCTGGGGGGAGAACTATGGCTACACCTTC; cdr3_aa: CASSSAWGENYGYTF
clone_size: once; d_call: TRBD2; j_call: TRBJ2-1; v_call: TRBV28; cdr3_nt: TGTGCCAGCATCCCACTTCGGGGACTAGCCGCAAGCTCCTACAATGAGCAGTTCTTC; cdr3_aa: CASIPLRGLAASSYNEQFF
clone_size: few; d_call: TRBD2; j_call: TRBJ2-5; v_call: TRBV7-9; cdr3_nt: TGTGCCAGCAGCTCCCAACGTCCAGCGGGGGGGCGAGAGACCCAGTACTTC; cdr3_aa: CASSSQRPAGGRETQYF
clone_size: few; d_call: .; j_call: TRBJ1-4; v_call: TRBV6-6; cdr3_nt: TGTGCCAGCACCGACAGGTCAACTAATGAAAAACTGTTTTTT; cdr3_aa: CASTDRSTNEKLFF
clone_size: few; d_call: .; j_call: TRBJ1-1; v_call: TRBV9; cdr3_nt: TGTGCCAGCAGCGTATTGGGTTCGGGCACTGAAGCTTTCTTT; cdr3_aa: CASSVLGSGTEAFF
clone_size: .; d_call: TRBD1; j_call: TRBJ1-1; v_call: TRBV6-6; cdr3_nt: TGTGCCAGCAGTTACCACGGGACAGGGGACACTGAAGCTTTCTTT; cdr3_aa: CASSYHGTGDTEAFF
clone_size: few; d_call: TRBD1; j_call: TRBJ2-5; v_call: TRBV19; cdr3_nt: TGTGCCAGTAGTATGGGACAGGGCTCCCAAGAGACCCAGTACTTC; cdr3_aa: CASSMGQGSQETQYF
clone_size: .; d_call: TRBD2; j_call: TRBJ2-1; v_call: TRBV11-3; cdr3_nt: TGTGCCAGCAGCTTAGGAGGCGGGGGGGGCCCAGGTGAGCAGTTCTTC; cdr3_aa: CASSLGGGGGPGEQFF
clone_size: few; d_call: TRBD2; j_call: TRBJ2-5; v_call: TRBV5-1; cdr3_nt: TGCGCCAGCAGCTTGGCCAATTCGGGACTAGCGGGGGAAGAGACCCAGTACTTC; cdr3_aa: CASSLANSGLAGEETQYF
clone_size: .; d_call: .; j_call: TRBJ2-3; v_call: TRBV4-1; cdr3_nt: TGCGCCAGCAGCCCCACACTGTACAGGGAGGCAGATACGCAGTATTTT; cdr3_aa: CASSPTLYREADTQYF
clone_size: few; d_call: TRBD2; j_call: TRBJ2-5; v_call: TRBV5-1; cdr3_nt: TGCGCCAGCAGGGTGTCAAGCGGGAGAGAGACCCAGTACTTC; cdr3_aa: CASRVSSGRETQYF
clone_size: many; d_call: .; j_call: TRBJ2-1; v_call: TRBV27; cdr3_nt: TGTACCGCCCGGTCCGGGGCCAGGAATGAGCAGTTCTTC; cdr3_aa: CTARSGARNEQFF
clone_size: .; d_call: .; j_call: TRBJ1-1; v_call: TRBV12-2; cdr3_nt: TGTGCAAGTCGCTTAGCGAGGCTCGGTAGGGGGCGGGAAACTGAAGCTTTCTTT; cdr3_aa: CASRLARLGRGRETEAFF
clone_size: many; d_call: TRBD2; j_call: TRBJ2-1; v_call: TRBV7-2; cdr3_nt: TGTGCCAGCAGAGTACTAGCGGGGTTAGGGGATGAGCAGTTCTTC; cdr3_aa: CASRVLAGLGDEQFF
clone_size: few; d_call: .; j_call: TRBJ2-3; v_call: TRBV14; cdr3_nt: TGTGCCAGCAGCCAAGATAGCCCGGGAAGCACAGATACGCAGTATTTT; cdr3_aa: CASSQDSPGSTDTQYF
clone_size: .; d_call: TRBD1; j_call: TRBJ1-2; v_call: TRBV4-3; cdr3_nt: TGCGCCAGCAGCCAAGAGGGACAGCTTGACTATGGCTACACCTTC; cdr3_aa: CASSQEGQLDYGYTF
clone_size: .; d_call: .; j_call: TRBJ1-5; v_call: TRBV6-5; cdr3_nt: TGTGCCAGCAGTTCAACAGGGTATGATCAGCCCCAGCATTTT; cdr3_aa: CASSSTGYDQPQHF
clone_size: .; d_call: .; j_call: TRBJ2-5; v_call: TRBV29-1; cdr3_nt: TGCAGCGTTTCCCCAGGAGGGGCCCTCGGTGAGACCCAGTACTTC; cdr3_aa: CSVSPGGALGETQYF
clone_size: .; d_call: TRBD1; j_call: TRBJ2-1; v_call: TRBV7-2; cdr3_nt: TGTGCCAGCAGCTTGGACCGGGACAGGGCCCACAATGAGCAGTTCTTC; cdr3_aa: CASSLDRDRAHNEQFF
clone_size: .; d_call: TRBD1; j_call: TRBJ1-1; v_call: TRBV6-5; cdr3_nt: TGTGCCAGCAGATTGACAGGGGTTATGAACACTGAAGCTTTCTTT; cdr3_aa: CASRLTGVMNTEAFF
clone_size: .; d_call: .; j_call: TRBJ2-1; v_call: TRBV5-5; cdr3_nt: TGTGCCAGCAGCTTGTTCTCTGCCATGGATGAGCAGTTCTTC; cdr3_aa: CASSLFSAMDEQFF
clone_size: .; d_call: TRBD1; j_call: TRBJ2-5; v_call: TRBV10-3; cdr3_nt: TGTGCCATCAGTCTCACAGGGGGGTTAGAGACCCAGTACTTC; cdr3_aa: CAISLTGGLETQYF
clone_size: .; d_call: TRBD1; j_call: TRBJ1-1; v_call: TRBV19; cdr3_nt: TGTGCCAGTGCCCCGGACAGGGACAGGAACACTGAAGCTTTCTTT; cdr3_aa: CASAPDRDRNTEAFF
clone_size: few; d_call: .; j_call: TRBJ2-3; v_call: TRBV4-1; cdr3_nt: TGCGCCAGCAGCCAATTCCAGGGGATTAGCACAGATACGCAGTATTTT; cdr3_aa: CASSQFQGISTDTQYF
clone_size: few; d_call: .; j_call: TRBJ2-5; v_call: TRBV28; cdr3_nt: TGTGCCAGCAGTTTTACCTGGGGGGCCGTAGAGACCCAGTACTTC; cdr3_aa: CASSFTWGAVETQYF
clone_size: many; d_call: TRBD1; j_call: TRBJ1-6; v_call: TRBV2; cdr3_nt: TGTGCCAGCAGAGGGACAGGATCACCCCTCCACTTT; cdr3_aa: CASRGTGSPLHF
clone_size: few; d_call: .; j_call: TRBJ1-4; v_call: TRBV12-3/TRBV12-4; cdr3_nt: TGTGCCAGCAGTCCGGGGGGTTCGAGGGAAAAACTGTTTTTT; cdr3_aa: CASSPGGSREKLFF
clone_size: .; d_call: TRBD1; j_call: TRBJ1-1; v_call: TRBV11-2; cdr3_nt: TGTGCCAGCAGCTTCGACAGGGGGCGGGAAGCTTTCTTT; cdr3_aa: CASSFDRGREAFF
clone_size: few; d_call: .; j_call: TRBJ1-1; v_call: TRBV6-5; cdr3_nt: TGTGCCAGCAGTTACTCAGGCCGACCTGCTGAAGCTTTCTTT; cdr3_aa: CASSYSGRPAEAFF
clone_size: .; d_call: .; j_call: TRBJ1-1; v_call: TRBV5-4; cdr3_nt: TGTGCCAGCAGCTCGCCGGACGACAGGCCGAACACTGAAGCTTTCTTT; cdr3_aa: CASSSPDDRPNTEAFF
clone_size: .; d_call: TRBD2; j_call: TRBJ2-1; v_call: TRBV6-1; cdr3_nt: TGTGCCAGCAGTATCACCGGGACTAGCGGGGGTGCTGAGCAGTTCTTC; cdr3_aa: CASSITGTSGGAEQFF
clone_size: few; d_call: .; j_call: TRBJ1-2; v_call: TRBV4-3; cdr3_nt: TGCGCCAGCAGCCAGAGAGGCGGACATCTCTACTATGGCTACACCTTC; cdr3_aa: CASSQRGGHLYYGYTF
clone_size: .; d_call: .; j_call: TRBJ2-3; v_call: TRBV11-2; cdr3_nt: TGTGCCAGCAGCTTAGAGGCAGGGCTTACAGATACGCAGTATTTT; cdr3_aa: CASSLEAGLTDTQYF
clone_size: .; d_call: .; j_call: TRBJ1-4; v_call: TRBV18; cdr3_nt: TGTGCCAGCTCACCTACATCCACAACTAATGAAAAACTGTTTTTT; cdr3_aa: CASSPTSTTNEKLFF
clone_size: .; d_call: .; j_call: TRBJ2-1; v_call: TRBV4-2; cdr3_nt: TGTGCCAGCAGCCAAGAATACTCGTCCTACAATGAGCAGTTCTTC; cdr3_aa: CASSQEYSSYNEQFF
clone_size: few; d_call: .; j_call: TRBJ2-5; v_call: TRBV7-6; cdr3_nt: TGTGCCAGCAGCCCTCGAATGCAGGAGACCCAGTACTTC; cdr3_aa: CASSPRMQETQYF
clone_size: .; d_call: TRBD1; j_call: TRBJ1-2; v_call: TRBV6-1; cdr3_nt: TGTGCCAGCAGCGCGGACAGGGTACATGGCTACACCTTC; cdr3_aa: CASSADRVHGYTF
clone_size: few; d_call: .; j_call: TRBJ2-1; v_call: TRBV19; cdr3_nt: TGTGCCAGTAGTGCTTACAGGACCCAGTTCTTC; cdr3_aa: CASSAYRTQFF
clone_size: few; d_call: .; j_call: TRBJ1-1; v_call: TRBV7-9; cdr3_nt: TGTGCCAGCAGCTTAGTCGATGAAGGGGGCACTGAAGCTTTCTTT; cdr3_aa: CASSLVDEGGTEAFF
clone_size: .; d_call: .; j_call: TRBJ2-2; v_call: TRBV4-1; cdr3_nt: TGCGCCAGCAGCCCCTCATTACTAGGGACCGGGGAGCTGTTTTTT; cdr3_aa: CASSPSLLGTGELFF